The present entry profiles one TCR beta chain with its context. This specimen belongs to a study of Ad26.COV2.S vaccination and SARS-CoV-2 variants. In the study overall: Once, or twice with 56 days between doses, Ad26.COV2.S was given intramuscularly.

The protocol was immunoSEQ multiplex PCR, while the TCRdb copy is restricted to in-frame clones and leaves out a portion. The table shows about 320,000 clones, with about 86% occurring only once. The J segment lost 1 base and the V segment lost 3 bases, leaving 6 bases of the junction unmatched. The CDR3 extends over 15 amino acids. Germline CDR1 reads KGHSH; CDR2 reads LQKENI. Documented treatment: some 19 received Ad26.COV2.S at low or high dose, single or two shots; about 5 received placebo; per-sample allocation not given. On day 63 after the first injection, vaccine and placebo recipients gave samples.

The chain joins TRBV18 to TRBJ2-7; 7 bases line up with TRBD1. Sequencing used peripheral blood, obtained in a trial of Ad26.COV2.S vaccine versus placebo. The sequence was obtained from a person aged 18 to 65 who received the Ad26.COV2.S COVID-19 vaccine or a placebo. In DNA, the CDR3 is TGTGCCAGCTCACCCGCTACGGGACAGTCCTACGAGCAGTACTTC. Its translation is CASSPATGQSYEQYF.